This TCR beta chain derives from a study of cytomegalovirus exposure and HLA in healthy donors. Findings and caveats of the study: Previously analyzed data showed that most TCR beta V segments were productive at a frequency of about 90% or about 30%. In a later analysis, TCR beta V- and J-gene trimming showed a link to a missense DCLRE1C variant.

Nominal health characterized the donors when sampled, though unrecorded immune exposures were likely. Researchers ran the PCR with 60 Vbeta and 13 Jbeta primers. Original data processing: In a later analysis, of 80 million or so unique beta chains, roughly 10 million appeared in at least two donors. Generated by immunoSEQ multiplex PCR, the TCRdb table keeps only in-frame clones and is missing some. The DNA was the basis for D and trimming; V, J and clone size are from that table. The table includes around 150,000 clones, roughly 80% detected once. With regard to this clone: Its antigen is as yet unknown.

The specimen was PBMCs. The sequence derives from a female donor in good health and CMV-seronegative.

DNA of the CDR3: TGTGCCTGGGCGCTAGGACAGGCACCAAATTCACCCCTCCACTTT. This translates into CAWALGQAPNSPLHF. J is TRBJ1-6 and V is TRBV30; 7 bases are shared with TRBD1. The CDR3 runs 15 residues. Germline assignment: CDR1 GTSNPN and CDR2 SVGIG (reference sequence). Unmatched junction bases numbered 11, after V lost 5 bases and J lost 7 bases.